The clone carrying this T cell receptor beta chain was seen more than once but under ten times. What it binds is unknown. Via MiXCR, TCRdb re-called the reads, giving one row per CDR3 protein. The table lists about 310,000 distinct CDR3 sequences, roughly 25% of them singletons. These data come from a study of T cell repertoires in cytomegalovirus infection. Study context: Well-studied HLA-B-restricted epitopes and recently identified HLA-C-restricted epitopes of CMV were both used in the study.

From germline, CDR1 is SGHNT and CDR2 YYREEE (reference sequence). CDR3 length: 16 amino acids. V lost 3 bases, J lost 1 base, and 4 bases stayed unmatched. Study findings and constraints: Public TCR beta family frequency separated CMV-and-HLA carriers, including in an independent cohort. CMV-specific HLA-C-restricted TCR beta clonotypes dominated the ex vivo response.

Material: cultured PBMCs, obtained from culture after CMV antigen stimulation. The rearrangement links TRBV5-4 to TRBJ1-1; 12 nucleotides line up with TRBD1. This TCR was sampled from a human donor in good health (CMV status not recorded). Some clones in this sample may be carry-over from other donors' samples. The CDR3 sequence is CASSSGTGGGNTEAFF. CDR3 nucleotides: TGTGCCAGCAGCTCCGGGACAGGGGGCGGGAACACTGAAGCTTTCTTT.